The rows below give T cell receptor beta chains drawn from one sample of a study of molecular identifiers for immune sequencing clone quantification. TCRdb analysed the PCR reads with MiXCR anew, one entry per CDR3 protein. This sample carries some 590,000 distinct CDR3 sequences, around 25% of them seen once, and the ten largest clones take around 0.78%. Sequenced input: naive CD8+ T cells from blood, with Jurkat cell RNA spiked in. Every receptor here comes from a human donor in good health. Some libraries in this study had Jurkat cell RNA spiked in. CDR3s include the opening cysteine and the closing phenylalanine or tryptophan. D genes are given only for firm matches. A clone size is listed for some rows: how often the clone was seen (once, few, many), or a class if it is expanded.

d_call j_call clone_size v_call cdr3_nt cdr3_aa
TRBD1 TRBJ2-5 many TRBV4-1 TGCGCCAGCAGCCACCCCCAGGGGGTAGAGACCCAGTACTTC CASSHPQGVETQYF
TRBD2 TRBJ2-3 . TRBV14 TGTGCCAGCAGCCAAGCGTCTAGCGGGAGGCTGGCAGATACGCAGTATTTT CASSQASSGRLADTQYF
. TRBJ1-5 . TRBV19 TGTGCCAGTAGTACAGGGACGCGGAGCAATCAGCCCCAGCATTTT CASSTGTRSNQPQHF
TRBD1 TRBJ1-1 few TRBV30 TGTGCCTGGGCCCAGGGGGATGAAGCTTTCTTT CAWAQGDEAFF
TRBD1 TRBJ1-1 . TRBV12-3/TRBV12-4 TGTGCCAGCAGTTTTAGGTGGGACAGTAGCTTAAACACTGAAGCTTTCTTT CASSFRWDSSLNTEAFF
. TRBJ2-3 few TRBV3-2 TGTGCCAGCAGCCAAGAGGACAGGGGACAGAGCACAGATACGCAGTATTTT CASSQEDRGQSTDTQYF
. TRBJ2-2 . TRBV6-1 TGTGCCAGCAGTTTTATGGGGGCGAACACCGGGGAGCGGTTTTTT CASSFMGANTGERFF
. TRBJ2-3 . TRBV7-6 TGTGCCATTAGCCGGACTGTCACAGATACGCAGTATTTT CAISRTVTDTQYF
. TRBJ2-3 many TRBV27 TGTGCCAGCAGTTTAGGGATCTCAGATACGCAGTATTTT CASSLGISDTQYF
. TRBJ1-6 . TRBV6-9 TGTGCCAGCAGGGACGAGGAGTATTCACCCCTCCACTTT CASRDEEYSPLHF
TRBD2 TRBJ2-5 . TRBV20-1 TGCAGGGAACTGACTAGCGGTAGCCTTGAGACCCAGTACTTC CRELTSGSLETQYF
TRBD1 TRBJ1-2 . TRBV4-3 TGCGCCAGCGGCTTGGAGGACAGGGTCGATGGCTACACCTTC CASGLEDRVDGYTF
TRBD1 TRBJ1-6 . TRBV28 TGTGCCAGCAGTATCACCGGGACAGCAAATTCACCCCTCCACTTT CASSITGTANSPLHF
. TRBJ2-3 . TRBV27 TGTGCCAGCAGGCCGGCGGGGAGCACAGATACGCAGTATTTT CASRPAGSTDTQYF
TRBD2 TRBJ2-3 . TRBV19 TGTGCCAGTAGTATGGGACTAGCGGGCAGTAGTAGCACAGATACGCAGTATTTT CASSMGLAGSSSTDTQYF
TRBD2 TRBJ2-2 few TRBV11-2 TGTGCCAGCAGCTTAGAACGCGGGGGGGCAACCGGGGAGCTGTTTTTT CASSLERGGATGELFF
. TRBJ1-1 many TRBV29-1 TGCAGCGTTGAGCTCGCAGATAGTGCTGAAGCTTTCTTT CSVELADSAEAFF
. TRBJ2-5 many TRBV28 TGTGCCAGCAGTTTAAGCGGCTTAGAGACCCAGTACTTC CASSLSGLETQYF